Listed here are 10 T cell receptor beta chains from one sample, sequenced in a study of blood T cell repertoires in COVID-19. The method was immunoSEQ multiplex PCR; TCRdb's version includes in-frame clones alone and lacks a portion of them. The sample contains some 190,000 clones, roughly 81% of which appear only once. The sequencing sample was made of peripheral blood. These receptors originate from a woman older than 75 with acute or convalescent COVID-19.

This chain joins TRBV11-1 and TRBJ2-1; tentatively, D is TRBD2 (7 bases). Germline loops: CDR1 SGHAT, CDR2 FQDESV (reference sequence). CDR3 length: 15 residues. Trimming stripped 1 base from V and 2 bases from J, with 9 bases between. In nucleotides, the CDR3 is TGTGCCAGCAGCTTAGGAGGGGGGGCCTACAATGAGCAGTTCTTC. Encoded protein: CASSLGGGAYNEQFF.

In its sample, this clone was seen a few times. The chain has TRBV7-2 and TRBJ2-7; 12 nucleotides line up with TRBD2. There are 18 residues in the CDR3. Germline V CDR1 and CDR2: SGHTA, FQGNSA. The V segment lost 0 bases and the J segment 2 bases; nucleotides outside the gene matches: 8. CDR3 nucleotides: TGTGCCAGCAGCTTAGCCGCCGGGACTAGCGGGTCGGCCTACGAGCAGTACTTC. Protein sequence: CASSLAAGTSGSAYEQYF.

The rearrangement links TRBV7-8 to TRBJ1-3; D is possibly TRBD1 (6 bases). The germline V and J ends were trimmed by 0 bases and 0 bases, with 15 bases remaining between them. The CDR3 spans 18 residues. The germline V gene has CDR1 SGHVS and CDR2 FQNEAQ. In DNA, the CDR3 is TGTGCCAGCAGCTTAGCGCTCCTAGGACAGAACTCTGGAAACACCATATATTTT. Translation gives CASSLALLGQNSGNTIYF. The variable domain in full, completed from reference TRBV7-8 and TRBJ1-3, reads GAGVSQSPRYKVAKRGQDVALRCDPISGHVSLFWYQQALGQGPEFLTYFQNEAQLDKSGLPSDRFFAERPEGSVSTLKIQRTQQEDSAVYLCASSLALLGQNSGNTIYFGEGSWLTVV.

The chain carries TRBV18 and TRBJ2-7, with D hard to call. CDR1 and CDR2 (germline): KGHSH, LQKENI. This CDR3 has 14 amino acids. Trimming pared 3 bases from V and 8 bases from J, leaving 17 bases between. CDR3 DNA sequence: TGTGCCAGCTCACCCGAAGCCACTAATAGTAAGCAGTACTTC. Translating gives CASSPEATNSKQYF.

This clone has a single count. V is TRBV9 and J is TRBJ2-3; no firm D call. Trimming shortened V by 1 base and J by 4 bases, and 7 bases separated the two germline ends. The CDR3 length is 13 residues. Germline CDR1 SGDLS, CDR2 YYNGEE. The CDR3 bases are TGTGCCAGCAGCGTAAGGCTAGCAGATACGCAGTATTTT. Translating it yields CASSVRLADTQYF.

The chain carries TRBV19 and TRBJ1-1; TRBD1 aligns across 7 bases. The CDR3 has 15 amino acids. In germline, CDR1 is LNHDA, CDR2 SQIVND (reference sequence). Germline trimming cut 6 bases from V and 3 bases from J; bases unmatched to any gene: 10. The CDR3 region has the DNA TGTGCCAGTAGAAAACGACAGGGAGAGGACACTGAAGCTTTCTTT. Encoded protein: CASRKRQGEDTEAFF.

This clone is a singleton in its sample. The V gene is TRBV5-1, the J gene TRBJ1-5, with unresolved D. This CDR3 has 15 residues. CDR1 and CDR2 (germline): SGHRS, YFSETQ. V was cut by 0 bases and J by 5 bases, with 12 bases left in between. The DNA for the CDR3 is TGCGCCAGCAGCTTGGTTGCGGGAGATCATCAGCCCCAGCATTTT. Translating it yields CASSLVAGDHQPQHF. The entire variable domain, with the rest obtained from reference TRBV5-1 and TRBJ1-5, is as follows: KAGVTQTPRYLIKTRGQQVTLSCSPISGHRSVSWYQQTPGQGLQFLFEYFSETQRNKGNFPGRFSGRQFSNSRSEMNVSTLELGDSALYLCASSLVAGDHQPQHFGDGTRLSIL.

This clone occurred a few times. The chain has TRBV28 and TRBJ2-3; 11 nucleotides line up with TRBD2. Germline CDR1 is MDHEN and CDR2 is SYDVKM. The CDR3 runs 15 residues. V dropped 4 bases and J dropped 6; count of bases not matched to a gene: 6. The CDR3 protein is CASSSGLAVGDTQYF. The CDR3 nucleotides read TGTGCCAGCAGTTCGGGACTAGCGGTGGGGGATACGCAGTATTTT.

This clone came up once. This chain joins TRBV20-1 and TRBJ1-1; TRBD1 might be the D (6 bases). Germline V gene data show CDR1 as DFQATT and CDR2 as SNEGSKA (reference sequence). V was cut by 4 bases and J by 11 bases, with 14 bases left in between. CDR3 length: 11 residues. The CDR3 DNA sequence: TGCAGTGCTAAGACAGGTTTGAGGGCTTTCTTT. Amino acids: CSAKTGLRAFF.

The chain recombines TRBV29-1 with TRBJ2-5, with 10 bases lining up with TRBD2. Germline V gene lookup returns CDR1 SQVTM and CDR2 ANQGSEA. CDR3 length: 14 amino acids. Unmatched junction bases numbered 8, after V lost 6 bases and J lost 4 bases. CDR3 sequence: CSVVLAGVGETQYF. DNA for the CDR3: TGCAGCGTCGTTCTAGCGGGAGTCGGAGAGACCCAGTACTTC. Together with reference TRBV29-1 and TRBJ2-5, the CDR3 gives the full variable domain: SAVISQKPSRDICQRGTSLTIQCQVDSQVTMMFWYRQQPGQSLTLIATANQGSEATYESGFVIDKFPISRPNLTFSTLTVSNMSPEDSSIYLCSVVLAGVGETQYFGPGTRLLVL.